Listed below are T cell receptor beta chains from one sample, sequenced in a study of T cell repertoires in cytomegalovirus infection. TCRdb processed the reads anew with MiXCR; each CDR3 protein has one entry. The repertoire holds roughly 720,000 distinct CDR3 sequences, with roughly a third as singletons. The material sequenced was PBMCs. The source is a human donor in good health (CMV status not recorded). Some clones in this sample may be carry-over from other donors' samples. CDR3s include the opening cysteine and the closing phenylalanine or tryptophan. D genes are given only for firm matches. Expanded clones get a size class; other rows say once, few or many, or leave the size out.

clone size: few
J gene: TRBJ1-6
D gene: TRBD1
V gene: TRBV25-1
CDR3 protein: CASSANTGTGSSYNSPLHF
CDR3 DNA: TGTGCCAGCAGTGCAAACACCGGGACAGGGAGCTCCTATAATTCACCCCTCCACTTT

clone size: few
J gene: TRBJ2-3
D gene: .
V gene: TRBV7-6
CDR3 protein: CASSLAISGVGRTDTQYF
CDR3 DNA: TGTGCTAGCAGCTTAGCCATCTCCGGGGTAGGACGCACAGATACGCAGTATTTT

clone size: .
J gene: TRBJ1-5
D gene: .
V gene: TRBV3-1
CDR3 protein: CASSPSPGRRNQPQHF
CDR3 DNA: TGTGCCAGCAGCCCCTCTCCGGGGAGGAGGAATCAGCCCCAGCATTTT

clone size: .
J gene: TRBJ2-3
D gene: TRBD2
V gene: TRBV12-3/TRBV12-4
CDR3 protein: CASRQRGGRNTDTQYF
CDR3 DNA: TGTGCCAGCAGACAGCGGGGGGGTCGAAACACAGATACGCAGTATTTT

clone size: .
J gene: TRBJ1-2
D gene: TRBD1
V gene: TRBV2
CDR3 protein: CASSLRDRATNYGYTF
CDR3 DNA: TGTGCCAGCAGTCTCCGGGACAGGGCCACTAACTATGGCTACACCTTC

clone size: .
J gene: TRBJ1-1
D gene: .
V gene: TRBV12-5
CDR3 protein: CASGLTVEKAFF
CDR3 DNA: TGTGCTAGTGGTCTGACGGTGGAAAAAGCTTTCTTT

clone size: .
J gene: TRBJ2-4
D gene: .
V gene: TRBV12-3/TRBV12-4
CDR3 protein: CASTSGRAKNIQYF
CDR3 DNA: TGTGCCAGCACCAGCGGGCGAGCCAAAAACATTCAGTACTTC

clone size: .
J gene: TRBJ1-2
D gene: .
V gene: TRBV6-2/TRBV6-3
CDR3 protein: CASSRGAADGANYGYTF
CDR3 DNA: TGTGCCAGCAGCCGGGGAGCCGCCGATGGGGCTAACTATGGCTACACCTTC

clone size: few
J gene: TRBJ1-3
D gene: .
V gene: TRBV7-2
CDR3 protein: CASSEFGLGNTIYF
CDR3 DNA: TGTGCCAGCAGCGAGTTCGGGTTAGGAAACACCATATATTTT

clone size: many
J gene: TRBJ2-6
D gene: TRBD2
V gene: TRBV7-2
CDR3 protein: CASSLERGGVSGANVLTF
CDR3 DNA: TGTGCCAGCAGCTTAGAGCGTGGGGGGGTGTCTGGGGCCAACGTCCTGACTTTC

clone size: .
J gene: TRBJ2-1
D gene: .
V gene: TRBV19
CDR3 protein: CASRGRRNEQFF
CDR3 DNA: TGTGCCAGTAGGGGCCGGAGAAATGAGCAGTTCTTC

clone size: .
J gene: TRBJ1-1
D gene: TRBD1
V gene: TRBV24-1
CDR3 protein: CATRATGPNTEAFF
CDR3 DNA: TGTGCCACCAGGGCGACAGGGCCGAACACTGAAGCTTTCTTT

clone size: .
J gene: TRBJ2-3
D gene: .
V gene: TRBV6-1
CDR3 protein: CASSAPWVANTDTQYF
CDR3 DNA: TGTGCCAGCAGTGCCCCTTGGGTAGCCAACACAGATACGCAGTATTTT

clone size: few
J gene: TRBJ2-3
D gene: .
V gene: TRBV27
CDR3 protein: CASTTATSSTDTQYF
CDR3 DNA: TGTGCCAGCACTACCGCGACTAGTTCCACAGATACGCAGTATTTT

clone size: .
J gene: TRBJ2-1
D gene: TRBD2
V gene: TRBV5-6
CDR3 protein: CASSVLAGGPNEQFF
CDR3 DNA: TGTGCCAGCAGCGTACTAGCGGGGGGGCCCAATGAGCAGTTCTTC

clone size: few
J gene: TRBJ2-3
D gene: .
V gene: TRBV19
CDR3 protein: CATTSMFEGADTQYF
CDR3 DNA: TGTGCCACCACCTCCATGTTCGAGGGGGCAGATACGCAGTATTTT

clone size: .
J gene: TRBJ2-1
D gene: TRBD2
V gene: TRBV20-1
CDR3 protein: CSAGGRVTYNEQFF
CDR3 DNA: TGCAGTGCTGGCGGGAGGGTCACCTACAATGAGCAGTTCTTC

clone size: .
J gene: TRBJ1-4
D gene: TRBD1
V gene: TRBV7-9
CDR3 protein: CASSAPGGDRARELFF
CDR3 DNA: TGTGCCAGCAGCGCCCCGGGGGGGGACAGGGCGAGAGAACTGTTTTTT

clone size: few
J gene: TRBJ2-5
D gene: .
V gene: TRBV20-1
CDR3 protein: CSANSQETQYF
CDR3 DNA: TGCAGTGCTAACAGCCAAGAGACCCAGTACTTC

clone size: .
J gene: TRBJ1-2
D gene: .
V gene: TRBV20-1
CDR3 protein: CSASVGAPYGYTF
CDR3 DNA: TGCAGTGCTAGTGTTGGGGCCCCCTATGGCTACACCTTC

clone size: .
J gene: TRBJ2-7
D gene: .
V gene: TRBV5-1
CDR3 protein: CASSQTSTAGGEQSF
CDR3 DNA: TGCGCCAGCAGTCAAACGTCGACCGCAGGAGGTGAGCAGTCCTTC

clone size: few
J gene: TRBJ1-5
D gene: TRBD1
V gene: TRBV6-5
CDR3 protein: CASSGDRNSYQPQHF
CDR3 DNA: TGTGCCAGCAGTGGGGACAGAAACTCATATCAGCCCCAGCATTTT

clone size: many
J gene: TRBJ2-5
D gene: TRBD2
V gene: TRBV7-8
CDR3 protein: CASSLLAGGPETQYF
CDR3 DNA: TGTGCCAGCAGCTTATTAGCGGGGGGGCCAGAGACCCAGTACTTC

clone size: .
J gene: TRBJ1-6
D gene: .
V gene: TRBV5-1
CDR3 protein: CASSWGARWNSPLHF
CDR3 DNA: TGCGCCAGCAGCTGGGGGGCGCGATGGAATTCACCCCTCCACTTT

clone size: .
J gene: TRBJ1-2
D gene: .
V gene: TRBV27
CDR3 protein: CASSLSQFGYGYTF
CDR3 DNA: TGTGCCAGCAGTTTATCCCAGTTTGGCTATGGCTACACCTTC

clone size: .
J gene: TRBJ1-6
D gene: TRBD1
V gene: TRBV5-6
CDR3 protein: CASSLEGQGGNSPLHF
CDR3 DNA: TGTGCCAGCAGCTTGGAAGGACAGGGTGGTAATTCACCCCTCCACTTT